The 12 T cell receptor beta chains presented below share a single source sample, sequenced in a study of control samples from healthy donors and cancer patients. The data were produced by immunoSEQ multiplex PCR, yet TCRdb's version contains in-frame clones alone and is incomplete. Here the sample spans 210,000 or so clones, roughly nine tenths being singletons. Sequenced sample: blood. These TCRs come from a man aged 30-40 years in good health.

The J gene is TRBJ1-2, the V gene TRBV5-1, with D uncertain. CDR1 SGHRS and CDR2 YFSETQ come from the germline V gene. The CDR3 totals 14 residues. Trimming removed 4 bases from V and 4 bases from J, with 14 bases in between. The CDR3 nucleotides are TGCGCCAGCAGCCCCAACTATAGAAGCTATGGCTACACCTTC. As protein: CASSPNYRSYGYTF.

The chain's CDR3 is CASSGFGSGSNTEAFF. DNA of the CDR3: TGTGCCAGCAGTGGTTTTGGTAGCGGATCGAACACTGAAGCTTTCTTT. The chain combines TRBV2 with TRBJ1-1; D not resolved. This CDR3 has 16 amino acids. Trimming cost V 4 bases and J 1 base, with 16 bases left between them. Germline assignment: CDR1 SNHLY and CDR2 FYNNEI.

The genes are TRBV11-1 and TRBJ2-7, with unresolved D. There are 15 residues in the CDR3. Germline V lookup: CDR1 SGHAT, CDR2 FQDESV (reference sequence). V dropped 1 base and J dropped 9 bases, with 19 bases sitting between them. As DNA, the CDR3 is TGTGCCAGCAGCTTAGGCAGAGGTAACCTACGTGGGCAGTACTTC. This codes for CASSLGRGNLRGQYF. Together with reference TRBV11-1 and TRBJ2-7, the CDR3 gives the full variable domain: EAEVAQSPRYKITEKSQAVAFWCDPISGHATLYWYRQILGQGPELLVQFQDESVVDDSQLPKDRFSAERLKGVDSTLKIQPAELGDSAMYLCASSLGRGNLRGQYFGPGTRLTVT.

The genes are TRBV7-2 and TRBJ2-4, with TRBD1 identical over 7 bases. Germline-derived CDR1 and CDR2 are SGHTA and FQGNSA. Trimming at V came to 6 bases and at J to 3 bases, leaving 8 bases not matched to a gene. The CDR3 contains 15 residues. The CDR3 loop reads CASRVTGYSKNIQYF. DNA of the CDR3: TGTGCCAGCAGGGTGACAGGGTATAGCAAAAACATTCAGTACTTC.

V is TRBV12-3 or TRBV12-4 and J is TRBJ2-2; 7 nucleotides agree with TRBD1. Trimming at V came to 10 bases and at J to 4 bases, leaving 3 bases not matched to a gene. CDR3 length equals 12 residues. In DNA, the CDR3 is TGTGCCATCAACAGGGGCACCGGGGAGCTGTTTTTT. This codes for CAINRGTGELFF.

As for this clone: The identical CDR3 is also encoded by other nucleotide sequences in the sample. The V gene is TRBV7-2, the J gene TRBJ1-1; D not certain. This CDR3 spans 14 amino acids. Germline V lookup: CDR1 SGHTA, CDR2 FQGNSA. Trimming stripped 2 bases from V and 1 base from J, with 8 bases between. CDR3 loop: CASSLRERNTEAFF. The CDR3 DNA sequence: TGTGCCAGCAGCTTAAGGGAGCGGAACACTGAAGCTTTCTTT.

This clone was recorded once. The rearrangement uses TRBV11-3 and TRBJ2-7; D call uncertain. Germline V gene sequence: CDR1 SGHNT, CDR2 YENEEA. Trimming pared 7 bases from V and 7 bases from J, leaving 11 bases between. The CDR3 runs 11 residues. Written as DNA, the CDR3 is TGTGCCAGCAACCCGTCCTTGGAGCAGTACTTC. It is translated as CASNPSLEQYF.

The J gene is TRBJ2-1, the V gene TRBV10-3, with D possibly called TRBD1 or TRBD2 (5 bases each). The germline V and J ends were trimmed by 0 bases and 7 bases, with 10 bases remaining between them. CDR3 length: 14 amino acids. CDR1 ENHRY and CDR2 SYGVKD come from the germline V gene. The CDR3 coding sequence is TGTGCCATCAGTGAGTCGACGGGGCGAAATGAGCAGTTCTTC. It translates to CAISESTGRNEQFF.

The chain carries TRBV19 and TRBJ1-5; D is undetermined. Per germline, CDR1 LNHDA and CDR2 SQIVND (reference sequence). V was trimmed by 2 bases and J by 2 bases, leaving 16 bases between them. The CDR3 runs to 17 residues. DNA for the CDR3: TGTGCCAGTAGTATATATCTTCGTAAAGCGGGCAATCAGCCCCAGCATTTT. It encodes CASSIYLRKAGNQPQHF.

This chain joins TRBV7-9 and TRBJ1-2, with unresolved D. CDR1 SEHNR and CDR2 FQNEAQ come from the germline V gene (reference sequence). This CDR3 is built from 17 residues. V was cut by 2 bases and J by 6 bases, with 22 bases left in between. As DNA, the CDR3 is TGTGCCAGCAGCTTATACCCCTCCCTCACCGGGGAGAATGGCTACACCTTC. Amino acid sequence: CASSLYPSLTGENGYTF.

This chain links TRBV19 with TRBJ2-7; D gene ambiguous. Trimming left V 6 bases short and J 4 bases short, with 16 bases between. The CDR3 has 14 amino acids. Germline loops: CDR1 LNHDA, CDR2 SQIVND (reference sequence). CDR3 DNA: TGTGCCAGTAGCGCCAGCCGCGTCGGGTACGAGCAGTACTTC. Translated: CASSASRVGYEQYF. Looking up the rest from reference TRBV19 and TRBJ2-7 gives the full variable domain: DGGITQSPKYLFRKEGQNVTLSCEQNLNHDAMYWYRQDPGQGLRLIYYSQIVNDFQKGDIAEGYSVSREKKESFPLTVTSAQKNPTAFYLCASSASRVGYEQYFGPGTRLTVT.

The chain uses TRBV11-3 and TRBJ2-7, with 7 bases fitting TRBD1. V dropped 0 bases and J dropped 3; count of bases not matched to a gene: 2. Germline loops: CDR1 SGHNT, CDR2 YENEEA. The CDR3 is 14 residues long. This CDR3 is CASSLEGGDYEQYF. The CDR3 nucleotides read TGTGCCAGCAGCTTAGAAGGGGGCGACTACGAGCAGTACTTC.